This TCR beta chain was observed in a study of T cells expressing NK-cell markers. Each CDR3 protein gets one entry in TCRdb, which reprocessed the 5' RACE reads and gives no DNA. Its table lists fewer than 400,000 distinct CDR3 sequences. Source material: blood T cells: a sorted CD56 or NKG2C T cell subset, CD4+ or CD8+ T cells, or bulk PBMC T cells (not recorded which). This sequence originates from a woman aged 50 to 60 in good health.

The CDR3: CASTRGGELFF. V gene TRBV6-2 or TRBV6-3 combines with J gene TRBJ2-2. This CDR3 spans 11 amino acids. CDR1 and CDR2 (germline): MNHEY, SVGEGT.